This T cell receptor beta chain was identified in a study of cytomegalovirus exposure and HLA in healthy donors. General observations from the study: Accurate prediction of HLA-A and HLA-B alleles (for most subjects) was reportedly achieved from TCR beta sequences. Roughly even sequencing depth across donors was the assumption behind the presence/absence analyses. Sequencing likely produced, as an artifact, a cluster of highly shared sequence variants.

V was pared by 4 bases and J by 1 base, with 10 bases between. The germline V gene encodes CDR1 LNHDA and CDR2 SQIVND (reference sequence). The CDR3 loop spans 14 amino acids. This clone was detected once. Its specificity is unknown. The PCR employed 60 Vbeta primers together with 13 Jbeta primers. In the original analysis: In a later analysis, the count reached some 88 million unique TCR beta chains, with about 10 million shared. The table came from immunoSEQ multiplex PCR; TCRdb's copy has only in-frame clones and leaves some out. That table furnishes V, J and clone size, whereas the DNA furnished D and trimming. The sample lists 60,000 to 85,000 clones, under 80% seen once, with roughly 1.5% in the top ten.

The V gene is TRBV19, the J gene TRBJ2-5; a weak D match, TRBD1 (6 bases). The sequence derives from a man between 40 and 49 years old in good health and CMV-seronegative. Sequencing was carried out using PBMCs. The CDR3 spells CASSNDRSQETQYF. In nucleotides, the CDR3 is TGTGCCAGTAGTAATGACAGGTCCCAAGAGACCCAGTACTTC. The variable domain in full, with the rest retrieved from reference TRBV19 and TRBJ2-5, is DGGITQSPKYLFRKEGQNVTLSCEQNLNHDAMYWYRQDPGQGLRLIYYSQIVNDFQKGDIAEGYSVSREKKESFPLTVTSAQKNPTAFYLCASSNDRSQETQYFGPGTRLLVL.